This paragraph reports one T cell receptor (beta chain). Its antigen is undetermined. The data are from a study of shared clonotypes between healthy human individuals. The study, taken as a whole, reports: Expectations were that clonotype sharing among donors would be affected by sequencing depth.

V lost 3 bases and J 6 bases, leaving 21 bases between the germline ends. The CDR3 extends over 17 amino acids. Germline V CDR1 and CDR2: MDHEN, SYDVKM. TCRdb's table, derived via immunoSEQ multiplex PCR, lists solely in-frame clones and lacks some. Of about 470,000 clones in the sample, roughly 80% were seen once. The receptor comes from a middle-aged woman in good health. Some clones in this sample may be carry-over from other donors' samples. The rearrangement uses TRBV28 and TRBJ1-5; D gene uncertain. Sequencing was done on a sample of PBMCs. The DNA of the CDR3 is TGTGCCAGCAGTTTTTACCCGCAAAGGGTGGGGATTCAGCCCCAGCATTTT. Protein product: CASSFYPQRVGIQPQHF.